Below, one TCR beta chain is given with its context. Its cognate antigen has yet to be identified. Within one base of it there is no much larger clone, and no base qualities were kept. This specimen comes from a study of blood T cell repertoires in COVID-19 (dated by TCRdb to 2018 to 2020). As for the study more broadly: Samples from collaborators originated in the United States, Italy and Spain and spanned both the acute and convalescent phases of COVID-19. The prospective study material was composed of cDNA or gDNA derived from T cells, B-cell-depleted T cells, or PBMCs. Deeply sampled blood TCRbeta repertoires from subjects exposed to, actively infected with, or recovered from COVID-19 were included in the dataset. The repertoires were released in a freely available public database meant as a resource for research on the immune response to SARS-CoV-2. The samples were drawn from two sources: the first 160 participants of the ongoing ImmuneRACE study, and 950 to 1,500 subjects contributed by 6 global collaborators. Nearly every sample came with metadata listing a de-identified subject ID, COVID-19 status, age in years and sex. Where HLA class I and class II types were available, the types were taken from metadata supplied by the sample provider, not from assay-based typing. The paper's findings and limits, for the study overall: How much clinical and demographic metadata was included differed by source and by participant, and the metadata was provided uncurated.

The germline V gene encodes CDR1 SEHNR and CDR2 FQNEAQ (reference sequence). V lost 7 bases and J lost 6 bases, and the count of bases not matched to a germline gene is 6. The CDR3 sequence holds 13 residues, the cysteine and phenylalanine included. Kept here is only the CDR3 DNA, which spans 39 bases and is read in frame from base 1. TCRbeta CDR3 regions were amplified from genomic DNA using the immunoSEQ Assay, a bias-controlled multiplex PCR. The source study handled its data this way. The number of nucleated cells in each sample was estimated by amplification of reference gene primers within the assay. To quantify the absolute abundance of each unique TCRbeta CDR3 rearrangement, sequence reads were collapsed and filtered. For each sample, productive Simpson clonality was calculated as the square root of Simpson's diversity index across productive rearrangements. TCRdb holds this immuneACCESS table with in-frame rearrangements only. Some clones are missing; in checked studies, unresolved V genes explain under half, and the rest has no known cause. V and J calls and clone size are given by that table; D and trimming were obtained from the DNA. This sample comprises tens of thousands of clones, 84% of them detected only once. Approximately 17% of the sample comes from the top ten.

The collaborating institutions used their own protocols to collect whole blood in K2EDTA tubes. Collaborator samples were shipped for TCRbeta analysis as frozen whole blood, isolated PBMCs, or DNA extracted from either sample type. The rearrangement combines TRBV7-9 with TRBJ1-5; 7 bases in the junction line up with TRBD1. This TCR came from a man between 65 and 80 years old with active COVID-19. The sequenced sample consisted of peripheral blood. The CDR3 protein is CASNEGAGQPQHF. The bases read TGTGCCAGCAACGAGGGGGCTGGTCAGCCCCAGCATTTT.